This TCR beta chain was identified in a study of neoadjuvant anti-PD-1 for oral cavity cancer. For the study at large: Nivolumab at 3 mg/kg was mostly given biweekly, three to four doses, pre-surgery. Study findings and constraints: Each response group had just a few patients in TCR analyses.

The CDR3 sequence is 16 residues long. CDR1 is LGHNA, CDR2 YNFKEQ, per germline. The J segment lost 7 bases and the V segment lost 1 base, leaving 6 bases of the junction unmatched. Regarding this clone: What it recognizes is unknown.

Generated by immunoSEQ multiplex PCR, the TCRdb table keeps only in-frame clones and is missing some. The repertoire holds 13,000 to 15,000 clones, with about three quarters as singletons. The clonotype comes from a person aged 35-79 years with oral cavity squamous cell carcinoma. V gene TRBV4-2 combines with J gene TRBJ2-1; 11 bases are shared with TRBD2. The sample here was PBMCs, taken before nivolumab (anti-PD-1) treatment. The CDR3: CASSQGRVAGGNEQFF. DNA of the CDR3: TGTGCCAGCAGCCAAGGCAGGGTAGCGGGGGGGAATGAGCAGTTCTTC.